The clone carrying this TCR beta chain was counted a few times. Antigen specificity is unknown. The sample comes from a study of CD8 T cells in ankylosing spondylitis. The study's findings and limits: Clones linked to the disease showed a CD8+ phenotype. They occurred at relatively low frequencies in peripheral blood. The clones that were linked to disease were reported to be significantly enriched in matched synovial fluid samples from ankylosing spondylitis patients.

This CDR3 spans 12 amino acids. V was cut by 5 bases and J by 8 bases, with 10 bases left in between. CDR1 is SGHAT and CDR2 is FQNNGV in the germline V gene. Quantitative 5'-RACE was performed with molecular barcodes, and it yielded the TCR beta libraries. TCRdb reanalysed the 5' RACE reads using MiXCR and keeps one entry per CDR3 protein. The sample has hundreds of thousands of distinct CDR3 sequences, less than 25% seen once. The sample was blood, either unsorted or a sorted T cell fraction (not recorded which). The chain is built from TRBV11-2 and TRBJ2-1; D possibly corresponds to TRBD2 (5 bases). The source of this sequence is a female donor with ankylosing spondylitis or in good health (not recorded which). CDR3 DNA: TGTGCCAGCAGCCACGGGGAATATGAGCAGTTCTTC. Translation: CASSHGEYEQFF.